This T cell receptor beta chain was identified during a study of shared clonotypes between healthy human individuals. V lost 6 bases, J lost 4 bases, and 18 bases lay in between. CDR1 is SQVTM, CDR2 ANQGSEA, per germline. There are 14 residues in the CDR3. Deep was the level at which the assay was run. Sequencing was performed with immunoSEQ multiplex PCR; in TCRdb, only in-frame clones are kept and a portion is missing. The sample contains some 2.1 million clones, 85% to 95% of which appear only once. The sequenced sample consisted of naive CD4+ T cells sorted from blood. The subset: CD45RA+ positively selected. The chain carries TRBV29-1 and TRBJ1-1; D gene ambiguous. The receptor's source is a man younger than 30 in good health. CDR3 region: CSVDFGFKGTEAFF. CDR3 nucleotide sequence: TGCAGCGTAGACTTCGGATTCAAGGGCACTGAAGCTTTCTTT.